This record looks at one T cell receptor beta chain sequence and its context. The data are from a study of patients and donors after allogeneic stem cell transplantation. The CDR3 loop spans 17 amino acids. The V segment lost 2 bases and the J segment 6 bases; nucleotides outside the gene matches: 13. The germline CDR1 and CDR2 sequences are DFQATT and SNEGSKA (reference sequence). TCRdb re-derived calls from the RT-PCR reads in MiXCR, one entry per CDR3 protein. The profile covers about 200,000 distinct CDR3 sequences, with more than 35% appearing a single time and roughly 11% taken by the ten largest.

The TCR sequence derives from a human donor who was either an allogeneic HSCT recipient or a stem cell or donor lymphocyte infusion donor (not recorded which). It is not recorded whose cells these are; they may come from a transplant donor. The source material was blood, either unsorted or a sorted T cell fraction (not recorded which). This chain connects TRBV20-1 to TRBJ2-1; 10 positions match TRBD1. In DNA, the CDR3 is TGCAGTGCTAGATCGTTCCCCGACAGGGGGCTTGGCAATGAGCAGTTCTTC. Protein sequence: CSARSFPDRGLGNEQFF.